Detailed here is one T cell receptor beta chain. The sample comes from a study of blood T cell repertoires in COVID-19. Background on the study: COVID-19 samples from acute and convalescent phases originated in the United States, Italy and Spain. PBMCs, B-cell-depleted T cells, or T cells were the source of the cDNA or gDNA that made up the material.

Clones were sequenced by immunoSEQ multiplex PCR, and TCRdb holds only the in-frame ones, with some missing. Of 230,000 or so clones in the sample, approximately 80% were seen once. Sequencing was done on a sample of peripheral blood. The clonotype was recovered from a man aged 30 to 39 with active or convalescent COVID-19.

The CDR3, as DNA: TGTGCCTGGACGGGGGGGAGTGGAGCTTTCTTT. The encoded protein is CAWTGGSGAFF. The chain links TRBV30 to TRBJ1-1; possible D gene TRBD1, 5 bases. CDR3 size: 11 residues. V lost 4 bases to trimming and J lost 10 bases, with 13 bases between them. Germline V gene sequence: CDR1 GTSNPN, CDR2 SVGIG (reference sequence).